The 22 T cell receptor beta chains below were found in one sample sequenced in a study of T cells in Graves' hyperthyroidism and ophthalmopathy. From RNA transcripts, TCR beta CDR3 regions were amplified. The HTBI set primed first-round TCR CDR3 RT-PCR. TCRdb reprocessed the multiplex PCR reads with MiXCR, giving one entry per CDR3 protein. The sample has 530,000 or so distinct CDR3 sequences, 35% to 55% seen once. The sequenced sample consisted of peripheral blood or thyroid tissue (not recorded which). The source of these receptors is a young woman with Graves' hyperthyroidism.

This clonotype was recorded at least ten times. This chain uses TRBV27 with TRBJ2-7; perhaps D is TRBD1 or TRBD2 (5 bases each). CDR3 length: 10 amino acids. CDR1 is MNHEY and CDR2 is SMNVEV in the germline V gene (reference sequence). The ends were cut back, 10 bases at V and 4 bases at J, with 8 bases in the middle. For the CDR3, the DNA is TGTGCCACCAGGGAGTACGAGCAGTACTTC. Protein sequence: CATREYEQYF.

The V gene is TRBV20-1, the J gene TRBJ1-5, with 9 positions matching TRBD1. Trimming at V came to 6 bases and at J to 4 bases, leaving 4 bases not matched to a gene. This CDR3 spans 13 amino acids. Germline V lookup: CDR1 DFQATT, CDR2 SNEGSKA (reference sequence). CDR3 sequence (DNA): TGCAGTGCAACGGGACAGGGAAATCAGCCCCAGCATTTT. Its translation: CSATGQGNQPQHF.

This clonotype was detected only a few times. J is TRBJ2-3 and V is TRBV7-2; possibly TRBD2 for D (5 bases). The CDR3 totals 14 residues. Trimming cost V 3 bases and J 6 bases, with 13 bases left between them. Germline CDR1 SGHTA, CDR2 FQGNSA. The CDR3 sequence is CASSFEGLRDTQYF. CDR3 coding DNA: TGTGCCAGCAGCTTTGAGGGTCTCAGGGATACGCAGTATTTT.

This clonotype has ten or more counts. V and J are TRBV5-1 and TRBJ1-2; D perhaps matches TRBD1 (6 bases). The V and J ends lost 0 bases and 3 bases respectively, with 9 bases between them. Germline V gene sequence: CDR1 SGHRS, CDR2 YFSETQ. CDR3 length: 14 residues. CDR3 in DNA: TGCGCCAGCAGCTTGGGGGGGCTGGACTATGGCTACACCTTC. Residues: CASSLGGLDYGYTF.

J is TRBJ2-5 and V is TRBV20-1; 15 bases are a match to TRBD2. Trimming at V came to 0 bases and at J to 5 bases, leaving 7 bases not matched to a gene. This CDR3 comprises 17 residues. Germline CDR1 DFQATT, CDR2 SNEGSKA (reference sequence). CDR3 DNA sequence: TGCAGTGCTAGAGATTGGACTAGCGGGAGGGCCGTTGAGACCCAGTACTTC. It encodes CSARDWTSGRAVETQYF.

This clonotype has ten or more counts. This rearrangement joins TRBV30 to TRBJ1-1, with D unresolved. Trimming shortened V by 2 bases and J by 0 bases, and 4 bases separated the two germline ends. Germline V gives CDR1 GTSNPN, CDR2 SVGIG (reference sequence). This CDR3 comprises 12 residues. DNA for the CDR3: TGTGCCTGGAGTCATATGAACACTGAAGCTTTCTTT. Its translation: CAWSHMNTEAFF.

This clonotype was observed many times. V gene TRBV10-3 combines with J gene TRBJ2-7; 7 bases align to TRBD1. Unmatched junction bases numbered 8, after V lost 7 bases and J lost 5 bases. CDR3 length equals 13 residues. Per germline, CDR1 ENHRY and CDR2 SYGVKD. For the CDR3, the DNA is TGTGCCATCAAGAGACAGGGTTCCGACGAGCAGTACTTC. Amino acids: CAIKRQGSDEQYF.

This clonotype occurred many times. The chain couples TRBV12-3 or TRBV12-4 to TRBJ1-2; TRBD1 matches at 9 bases. The V segment lost 5 bases and the J segment 6 bases; nucleotides outside the gene matches: 10. This CDR3 region has 15 residues. As DNA, the CDR3 is TGTGCCAGCAGTACAAACAGGGGGCAAGTTGATGGCTACACCTTC. As protein: CASSTNRGQVDGYTF.

This clonotype is a singleton in its sample. V and J are TRBV20-1 and TRBJ2-7; 7 bases map to TRBD1. Germline assignment: CDR1 DFQATT and CDR2 SNEGSKA (reference sequence). The trim removed 6 bases at V and 0 bases at J, leaving 11 bases unmatched. This CDR3 region has 15 residues. The CDR3 DNA reads as TGCAGTGCCAGCAGGGAGACAGGGATCTCCTACGAGCAGTACTTC. As protein: CSASRETGISYEQYF.

The rearrangement uses TRBV15 and TRBJ2-5, with a tentative D call TRBD2 (6 bases). CDR1 and CDR2 from the germline V gene are LNHNV and YYDKDF (reference sequence). Trimming took 0 bases from V and 5 from J, leaving 16 bases between them. CDR3 length equals 16 residues. CDR3 protein: CATSRDPDDGGETQYF. The CDR3 nucleotides read TGTGCCACCAGCAGAGACCCGGACGATGGAGGGGAGACCCAGTACTTC. The full variable domain, in which reference TRBV15 and TRBJ2-5 provide the parts outside the CDR3, is DAMVIQNPRYQVTQFGKPVTLSCSQTLNHNVMYWYQQKSSQAPKLLFHYYDKDFNNEADTPDNFQSRRPNTSFCFLDIRSPGLGDTAMYLCATSRDPDDGGETQYFGPGTRLLVL.

V and J are TRBV19 and TRBJ1-2; D not resolved. CDR3 length equals 10 residues. Trimming removed 6 bases from V and 8 bases from J, with 7 bases in between. CDR1 is LNHDA, CDR2 SQIVND, per germline (reference sequence). The CDR3: CASRGRGYTF. As DNA, the CDR3 is TGTGCCAGTAGGGGCAGGGGCTACACCTTC.

V usage is TRBV10-3 and J usage is TRBJ1-6; possibly TRBD1 for D (5 bases). Deletions cut 0 bases from V and 9 bases from J, with 24 bases between. This CDR3 has 19 amino acids. In germline, CDR1 is ENHRY, CDR2 SYGVKD. The CDR3 sequence: CAISESQGRDPGLRSPLHF. CDR3 DNA: TGTGCCATCAGTGAGTCGCAGGGAAGGGACCCGGGGCTGCGTTCACCCCTCCACTTT.

This clonotype was picked up many times. The chain combines TRBV4-2 with TRBJ1-1, with 8 positions matching TRBD1. Germline V CDR1 and CDR2: LGHNA, YNFKEQ. The CDR3 is 14 residues long. Trimming at V came to 4 bases and at J to 6 bases, leaving 7 bases not matched to a gene. The CDR3 sequence: CASSLDRGRPEAFF. DNA for the CDR3: TGTGCCAGCAGCCTTGACAGGGGCCGACCTGAAGCTTTCTTT.

In this sample, this clonotype turned up once. The rearrangement links TRBV5-1 to TRBJ1-5, with 8 nucleotides matching TRBD1. CDR3 size: 16 residues. CDR1 is SGHRS and CDR2 is YFSETQ in the germline V gene. The V and J ends lost 2 bases and 0 bases, in that order; junction bases with no gene match: 4. The CDR3 is CASSLTGGYSNQPQHF. Here the CDR3 DNA reads TGCGCCAGCAGCTTAACAGGGGGTTATAGCAATCAGCCCCAGCATTTT.

This chain links TRBV2 with TRBJ1-4; TRBD1 might be the D (5 bases). Germline CDR1 SNHLY, CDR2 FYNNEI. V was pared by 5 bases and J by 3 bases, with 13 bases between. This CDR3 is 15 amino acids long. The DNA for the CDR3 is TGTGCCAGCAGTTCCGCCGGGGCTGCTAATGAAAAACTGTTTTTT. Translated: CASSSAGAANEKLFF.

A few counts support this clonotype. This chain uses TRBV29-1 with TRBJ2-7, with 14 bases aligning to TRBD2. In germline, CDR1 is SQVTM, CDR2 ANQGSEA. Trimming cost V 6 bases and J 5 bases; bases outside gene matches: 0. The CDR3 extends over 12 amino acids. In DNA, the CDR3 is TGCAGCGTGGGACTAGCGGGAGACGAGCAGTACTTC. This sequence encodes CSVGLAGDEQYF.

The J gene is TRBJ1-1, the V gene TRBV7-3; D gene ambiguous. This CDR3 comprises 13 residues. Trimming removed 4 bases at V and 1 base at J, with 7 bases between. Germline CDR1 and CDR2: SGHTA and FQGTGA. This chain's CDR3 is CASSSEENTEAFF. In DNA, the CDR3 is TGTGCCAGCAGCTCTGAGGAGAACACTGAAGCTTTCTTT.

This clonotype was counted only a few times. The chain links TRBV15 to TRBJ2-3; 10 nucleotides match TRBD2. This CDR3 is built from 15 residues. Germline V gives CDR1 LNHNV, CDR2 YYDKDF (reference sequence). The trim removed 1 base at V and 5 bases at J, leaving 3 bases unmatched. As DNA, the CDR3 is TGTGCCACCAGCAGAGTTCTAGCGGGAGTAGATACGCAGTATTTT. It translates to CATSRVLAGVDTQYF.

Concerning this clonotype: An end of the junction differs from the germline gene, which may be a read error. The chain employs TRBV11-2 and TRBJ1-2, with TRBD1 matching 9 bases. There are 14 residues in the CDR3. Per the germline V gene, CDR1 is SGHAT and CDR2 is FQNNGV. The CDR3 region has the DNA TGTGCCGGCAGCAGTCGGAGGACAGGGGATGGCTACACCTTC. This translates into CAGSSRRTGDGYTF.

The chain is built from TRBV5-1 and TRBJ2-1, with 15 bases matching TRBD2. This CDR3 is 16 amino acids long. Germline V CDR1 and CDR2: SGHRS, YFSETQ. V was pared by 5 bases and J by 4 bases, with 4 bases of the junction left unmatched. The CDR3 nucleotides are TGCGCCAGCAGACTCGGGACTAGCGGGGGGTACAATGAGCAGTTCTTC. This sequence encodes CASRLGTSGGYNEQFF.

CDR3 in amino acids: CSYNRANEAFF. The CDR3 DNA reads TGCAGCTATAACAGGGCCAACGAAGCTTTCTTT. The rearrangement joins TRBV29-1 to TRBJ1-1; TRBD1 is a possible D gene (6 bases). Looked up from germline, CDR1 is SQVTM and CDR2 is ANQGSEA. Trimming took 8 bases from V and 8 from J, leaving 15 bases between them. This CDR3 contains 11 residues.

The genes are TRBV5-4 and TRBJ2-4; the match to TRBD2 covers 7 bases. V gave up 4 bases and J gave up 2 bases; unmatched junction bases: 6. CDR1 and CDR2 (germline): SGHNT, YYREEE (reference sequence). The CDR3 spans 15 residues. The CDR3, as DNA: TGTGCCAGCAGCCCGGCGGGAGCGTCCAAAAACATTCAGTACTTC. It encodes CASSPAGASKNIQYF. The whole variable domain, filled in from reference TRBV5-4 and TRBJ2-4, reads ETGVTQSPTHLIKTRGQQVTLRCSSQSGHNTVSWYQQALGQGPQFIFQYYREEENGRGNFPPRFSGLQFPNYSSELNVNALELDDSALYLCASSPAGASKNIQYFGAGTRLSVL.